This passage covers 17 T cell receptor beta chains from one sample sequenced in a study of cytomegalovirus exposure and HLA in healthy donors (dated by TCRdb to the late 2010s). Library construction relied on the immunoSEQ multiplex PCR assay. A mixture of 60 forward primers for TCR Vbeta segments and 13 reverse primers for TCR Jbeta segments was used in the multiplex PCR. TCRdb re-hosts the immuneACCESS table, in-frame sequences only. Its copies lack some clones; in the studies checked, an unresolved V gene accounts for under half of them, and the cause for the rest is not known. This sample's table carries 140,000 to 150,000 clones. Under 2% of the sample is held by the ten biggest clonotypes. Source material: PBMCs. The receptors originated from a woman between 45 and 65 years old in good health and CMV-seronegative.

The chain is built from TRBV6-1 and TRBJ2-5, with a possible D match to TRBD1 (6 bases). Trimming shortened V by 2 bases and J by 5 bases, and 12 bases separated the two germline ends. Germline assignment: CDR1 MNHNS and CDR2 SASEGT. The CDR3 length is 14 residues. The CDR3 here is CASSENGQPETQYF. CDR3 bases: TGTGCCAGCAGTGAAAACGGACAGCCGGAGACCCAGTACTTC.

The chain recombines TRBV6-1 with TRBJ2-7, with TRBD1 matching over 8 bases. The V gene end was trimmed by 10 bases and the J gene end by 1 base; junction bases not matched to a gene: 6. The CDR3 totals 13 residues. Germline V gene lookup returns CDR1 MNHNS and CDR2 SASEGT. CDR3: CATVTGGSYEQYF. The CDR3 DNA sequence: TGTGCCACCGTAACAGGGGGGTCCTACGAGCAGTACTTC.

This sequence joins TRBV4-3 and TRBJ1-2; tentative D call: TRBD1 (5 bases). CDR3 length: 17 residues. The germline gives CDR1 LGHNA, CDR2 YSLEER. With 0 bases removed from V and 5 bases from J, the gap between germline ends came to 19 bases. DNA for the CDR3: TGCGCCAGCAGCCAAGATTCGGGGGGAGCTAGTCGGTATGGCTACACCTTC. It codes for CASSQDSGGASRYGYTF.

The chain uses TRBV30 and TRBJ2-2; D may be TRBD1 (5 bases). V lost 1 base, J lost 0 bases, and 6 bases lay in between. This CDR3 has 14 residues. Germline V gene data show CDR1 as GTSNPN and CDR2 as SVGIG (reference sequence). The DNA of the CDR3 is TGTGCCTGGAGTGAGGGGACGAACACCGGGGAGCTGTTTTTT. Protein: CAWSEGTNTGELFF.

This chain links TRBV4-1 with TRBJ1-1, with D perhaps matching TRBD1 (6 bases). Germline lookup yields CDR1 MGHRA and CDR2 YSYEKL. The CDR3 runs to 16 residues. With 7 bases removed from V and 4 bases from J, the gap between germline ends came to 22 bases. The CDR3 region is CASTTGPGGRVTEAFF. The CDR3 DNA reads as TGCGCCAGCACCACAGGCCCGGGGGGGCGAGTCACTGAAGCTTTCTTT.

The CDR3 coding sequence is TGTGCCAGCAGTCGCCGGGACAGTGAAGCTTTCTTT. Protein: CASSRRDSEAFF. V gene TRBV6-1 combines with J gene TRBJ1-1; TRBD1 matches 7 bases. Germline V gene data show CDR1 as MNHNS and CDR2 as SASEGT. The V segment lost 5 bases and the J segment 7 bases; nucleotides outside the gene matches: 4. The CDR3 runs 12 residues.

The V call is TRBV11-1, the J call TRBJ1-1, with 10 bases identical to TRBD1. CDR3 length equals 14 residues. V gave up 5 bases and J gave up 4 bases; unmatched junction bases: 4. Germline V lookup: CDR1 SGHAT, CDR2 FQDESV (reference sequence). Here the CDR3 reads CASSPRTGGTEAFF. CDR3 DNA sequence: TGTGCCAGCAGCCCCCGGACAGGGGGCACTGAAGCTTTCTTT.

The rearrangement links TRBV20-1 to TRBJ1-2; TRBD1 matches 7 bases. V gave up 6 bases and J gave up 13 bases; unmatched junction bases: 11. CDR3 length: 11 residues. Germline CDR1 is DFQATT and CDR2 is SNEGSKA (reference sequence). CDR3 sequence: CSAAPRGRLTF. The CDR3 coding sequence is TGCAGTGCCGCCCCCAGGGGGAGACTCACCTTC.

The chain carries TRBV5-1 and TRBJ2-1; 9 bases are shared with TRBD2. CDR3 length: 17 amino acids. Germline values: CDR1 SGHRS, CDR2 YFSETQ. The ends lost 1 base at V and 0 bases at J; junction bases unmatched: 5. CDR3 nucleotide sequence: TGCGCCAGCAGCTTGATGGCGGGGGGGAGCTCCTACAATGAGCAGTTCTTC. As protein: CASSLMAGGSSYNEQFF.

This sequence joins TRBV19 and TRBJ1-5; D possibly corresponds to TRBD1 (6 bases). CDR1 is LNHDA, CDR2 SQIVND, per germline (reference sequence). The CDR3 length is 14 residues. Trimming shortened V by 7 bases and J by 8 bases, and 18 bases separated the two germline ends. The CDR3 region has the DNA TGTGCCAGTAAGTCCAGGGGATTTATGGAGCCCCAGCATTTT. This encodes CASKSRGFMEPQHF.

The CDR3 bases are TGTGCCAGCAGCCAAGAAGTTACTAGCGAGTTGTTTCGGGATGAGCAGTTCTTC. This gives the protein CASSQEVTSELFRDEQFF. The chain is built from TRBV4-2 and TRBJ2-1; 7 bases fit TRBD2. J was trimmed by 8 bases and V by 0 bases; bases with no gene match: 16. The CDR3 is 18 amino acids. Germline values: CDR1 LGHNA, CDR2 YNFKEQ.

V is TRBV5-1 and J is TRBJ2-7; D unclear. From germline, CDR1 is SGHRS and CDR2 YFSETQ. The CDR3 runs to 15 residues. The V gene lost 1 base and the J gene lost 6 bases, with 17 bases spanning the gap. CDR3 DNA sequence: TGCGCCAGCAGCTTGCCCCGTAGAGGAACCGGCGAGCAGTACTTC. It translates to CASSLPRRGTGEQYF.

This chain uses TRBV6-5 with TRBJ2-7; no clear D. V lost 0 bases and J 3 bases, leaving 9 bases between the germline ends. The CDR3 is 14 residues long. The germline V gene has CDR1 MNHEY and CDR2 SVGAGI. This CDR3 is CASSYSGGIYEQYF. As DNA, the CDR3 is TGTGCCAGCAGTTACTCTGGCGGAATCTACGAGCAGTACTTC.

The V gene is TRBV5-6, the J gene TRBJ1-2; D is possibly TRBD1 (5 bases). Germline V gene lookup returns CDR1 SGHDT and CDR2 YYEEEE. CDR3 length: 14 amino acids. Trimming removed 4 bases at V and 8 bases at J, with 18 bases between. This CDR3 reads CASSPDTFLLGYTF. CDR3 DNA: TGTGCCAGCAGCCCGGACACCTTCCTTTTGGGCTACACCTTC.

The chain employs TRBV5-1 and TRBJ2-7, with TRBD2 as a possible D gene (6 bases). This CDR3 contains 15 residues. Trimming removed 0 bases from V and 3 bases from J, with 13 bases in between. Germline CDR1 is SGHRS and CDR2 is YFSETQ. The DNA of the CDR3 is TGCGCCAGCAGCTTGGTATCGCGGGACGGCTACGAGCAGTACTTC. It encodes CASSLVSRDGYEQYF.

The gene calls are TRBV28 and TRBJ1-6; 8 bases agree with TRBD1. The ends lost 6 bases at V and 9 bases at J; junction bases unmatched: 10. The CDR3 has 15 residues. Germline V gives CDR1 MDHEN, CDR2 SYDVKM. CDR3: CASRPRDRGSSPLHF. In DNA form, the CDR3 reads TGTGCCAGCAGACCTAGAGACAGGGGAAGTTCACCCCTCCACTTT.

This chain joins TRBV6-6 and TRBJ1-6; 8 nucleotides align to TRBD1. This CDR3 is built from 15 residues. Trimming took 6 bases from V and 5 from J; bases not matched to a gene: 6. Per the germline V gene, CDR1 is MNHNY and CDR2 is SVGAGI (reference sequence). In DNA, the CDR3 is TGTGCCAGCAGAAATCAGGGGGCTGATAATTCACCCCTCCACTTT. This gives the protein CASRNQGADNSPLHF.